A selection of T cell receptor beta chains follows, all from one sample in a study of blood T cell repertoires in COVID-19. The method was immunoSEQ multiplex PCR; TCRdb's version includes in-frame clones alone and lacks a portion of them. The top ten clones hold 13% to 15% of a sample with about 180,000 clones, more than 70% of them seen once. Material for sequencing was peripheral blood. All receptors derive from a young man with active or convalescent COVID-19. Each CDR3 is given with its conserved first and last residue.

TRBV7-2	TRBJ2-7	CASSSPSLAGPSYEQYF
TRBV10-3	TRBJ2-2	CAIRQGDPGELFF
TRBV19	TRBJ2-1	CASSIGGRVVNNEQFF
TRBV15	TRBJ2-3	CATSRELAGRTDTQYF
TRBV11-2	TRBJ1-5	CASSKDRGNQPQHF
TRBV6-5	TRBJ1-1	CASSVGQMNTEAFF
TRBV4-1	TRBJ2-2	CASGWLAGGNTGELFF
TRBV6-5	TRBJ1-2	CASSPLGGANYGYTF
TRBV21-1	TRBJ2-1	CASSKAKASVNEQFF
TRBV2	TRBJ2-1	CASREPGGSRHEQFF
TRBV5-1	TRBJ1-2	CASSPEYPDLYGYTF
TRBV12-3/TRBV12-4	TRBJ2-5	CASSLGREETQYF
TRBV7-9	TRBJ2-3	CASSLGLAGVDTQYF
TRBV9	TRBJ2-2	CASSVALAGNTGELFF
TRBV19	TRBJ1-2	CASSSSGGPYGYTF
TRBV27	TRBJ1-2	CASSPGQGYGYTF
TRBV24-1	TRBJ2-5	CATSENRGPQETQYF
TRBV6-5	TRBJ2-7	CASSYSTGGREQYF
TRBV6-6	TRBJ1-6	CASSSLQGSYNSPLHF
TRBV5-6	TRBJ1-2	CASSWDRSNYGYTF
TRBV5-4	TRBJ2-1	CASSIRLGEIDEQFF
TRBV7-3	TRBJ2-5	CASASGHQETQYF
TRBV6-5	TRBJ1-6	CVLGRLSYNSPLHF
TRBV6-5	TRBJ1-4	CASSYSETGGEKLFF
TRBV13	TRBJ1-4	CASSLGRGNEKLFF
TRBV5-4	TRBJ2-1	CASSPGTIYEQFF
TRBV12-3/TRBV12-4	TRBJ2-7	CASSLTGKPEQYF
TRBV3-1/TRBV3-2	TRBJ1-4	CASSQARGGGEKLFF
TRBV5-1	TRBJ2-7	CASSFTPDRYEQYF
TRBV7-9	TRBJ2-1	CASSLGQGSDNEQFF
TRBV11-2	TRBJ2-2	CASSLGTSGGFPGELFF
TRBV18	TRBJ2-7	CASSPGRGAINEQYF
TRBV18	TRBJ1-3	CASSPPGGNTIYF
TRBV7-9	TRBJ2-5	CASSPRQGLGETQYF
TRBV3-1/TRBV3-2	TRBJ1-3	CASSQDLVRANTIYF
TRBV4-1	TRBJ1-6	CASSQDRGLSPLHF
TRBV18	TRBJ1-5	CASSLSRSYSNQPQHF
TRBV10-3	TRBJ2-1	CAISAPSMGGRNYNEQFF
TRBV6-5	TRBJ1-3	CASTDISRSGNTIYF
TRBV5-1	TRBJ1-1	CASSLNWAGVGYTEAFF
TRBV4-1	TRBJ2-1	CASSQDGLSSNEQFF
TRBV6-2/TRBV6-3	TRBJ2-1	CASSYAVMNEQFF
TRBV18	TRBJ2-2	CASSPIAKNTGELFF
TRBV9	TRBJ2-7	CASSEGQGEPYEQYF
TRBV6-5	TRBJ1-1	CASSSLRDSINTEAFF
TRBV5-1	TRBJ1-1	CASSLWQNTEAFF
TRBV7-2	TRBJ2-7	CASKLGTSGSEQYF
TRBV7-2	TRBJ1-4	CASSLFGTGSKLFF
TRBV3-1/TRBV3-2	TRBJ1-2	CASSQADGYTF
TRBV5-4	TRBJ2-2	CASSLVREATGELFF
TRBV7-9	TRBJ2-5	CASSSGQGQETQYF
TRBV21-1	TRBJ1-1	CASSKVPLDRISPLNTEAFF
TRBV7-9	TRBJ1-2	CASSAGTGTRGYTF
TRBV24-1	TRBJ2-2	CATAGTSGRSVTGELFF
TRBV2	TRBJ2-4	CASSDQGATKNIQYF
TRBV2	TRBJ1-5	CASSGDSNQPQHF
TRBV5-1	TRBJ1-2	CASSRAWDSARGDGYTF
TRBV7-2	TRBJ1-2	CASSPRTGTYGYTF